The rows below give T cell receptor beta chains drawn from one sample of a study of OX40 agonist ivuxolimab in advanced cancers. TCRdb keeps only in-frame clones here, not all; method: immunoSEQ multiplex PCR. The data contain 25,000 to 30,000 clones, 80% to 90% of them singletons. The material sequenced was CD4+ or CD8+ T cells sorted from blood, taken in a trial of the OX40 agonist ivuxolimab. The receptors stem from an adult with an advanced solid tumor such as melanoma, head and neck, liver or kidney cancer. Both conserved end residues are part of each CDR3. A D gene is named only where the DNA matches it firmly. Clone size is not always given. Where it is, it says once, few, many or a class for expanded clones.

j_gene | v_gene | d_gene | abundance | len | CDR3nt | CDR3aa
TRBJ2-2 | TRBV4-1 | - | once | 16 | TGCGCCAGCAGCCCGGCATCGAGTGGGGCCAACCGGGAGCTGTTTTTT | CASSPASSGANRELFF
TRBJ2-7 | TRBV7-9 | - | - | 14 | TGTGCCAGCAGCTTAGTCCGGGGAGGCTACGAGCAGTACTTC | CASSLVRGGYEQYF
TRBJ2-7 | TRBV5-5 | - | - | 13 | TGTGCCAGCAGCTTGTTAGTAACCTACGAGCAGTACTTC | CASSLLVTYEQYF
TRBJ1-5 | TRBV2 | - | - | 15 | TGTGCCAGCAGAGAAATCCCCTCTCCAGAACAGCCCCAGCATTTT | CASREIPSPEQPQHF
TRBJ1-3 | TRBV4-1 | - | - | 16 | TGCGCCAGCAGCCAAGAATACCCCTTCTCTGGAAACACCATATATTTT | CASSQEYPFSGNTIYF
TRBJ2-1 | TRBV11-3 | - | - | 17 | TGTGCCAGCAGCCGGGACTCCAGTATCGCATGGGACAATGAGCAGTTCTTC | CASSRDSSIAWDNEQFF
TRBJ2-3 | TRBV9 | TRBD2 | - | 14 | TGTGCCAGCAGCGCCGGGGGGGGCTCGCATACGCAGTATTTT | CASSAGGGSHTQYF
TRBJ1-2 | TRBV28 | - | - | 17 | TGTGCCAGCAGTTCCGAAGTCCTCGGACAGCTTAACTATGGCTACACCTTC | CASSSEVLGQLNYGYTF
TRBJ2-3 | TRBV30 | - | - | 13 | TGTGCCTGGAGTGTCACTAGCACAGATACGCAGTATTTT | CAWSVTSTDTQYF
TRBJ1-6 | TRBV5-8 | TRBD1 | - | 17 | TGTGCCAGCAGCCCGCCAGAGGGCGGGACAGGTCCCCCCCACCTCCACTTT | CASSPPEGGTGPPHLHF
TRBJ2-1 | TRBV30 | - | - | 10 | TGTGCCCGGAGTGGGGGGGAGCAGTTCTTC | CARSGGEQFF
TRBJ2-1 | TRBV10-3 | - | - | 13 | TGTGCCATCGCGGACACTGGACAAAATGAGCAGTTCTTC | CAIADTGQNEQFF
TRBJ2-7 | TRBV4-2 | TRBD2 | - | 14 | TGTGCCAGCAGCCGGGGGACTAGCCGGTACGAGCAGTACTTC | CASSRGTSRYEQYF
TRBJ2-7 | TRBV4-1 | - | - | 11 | TGCGCCAGCAGCCAAGGTCGCGAGCAGTACTTC | CASSQGREQYF
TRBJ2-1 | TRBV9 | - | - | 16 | TGTGCCAGCAGCTCTACTGGGCGGCGCTCCTACAATGAGCAGTTCTTC | CASSSTGRRSYNEQFF
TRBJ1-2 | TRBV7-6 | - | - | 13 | TGTGCCAGCAGATTGACGGTCCTCGATGGCTACACCTTC | CASRLTVLDGYTF
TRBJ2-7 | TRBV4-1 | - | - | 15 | TGCGCCAGCAGCCAAGTCTCGGGCTTCCAAGGCGAGCAGTACTTC | CASSQVSGFQGEQYF
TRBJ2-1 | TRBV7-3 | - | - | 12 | TGTGCCAGCAGCTTACTTGGAGATGAGCAGTTCTTC | CASSLLGDEQFF
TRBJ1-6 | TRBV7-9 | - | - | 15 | TGTGCCAGCCGCACAGGGAGCTCCTATAATTCACCCCTCCACTTT | CASRTGSSYNSPLHF
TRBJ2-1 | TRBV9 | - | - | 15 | TGTGCCAGCAGCGTTAGCGGATCAGGGGCCAATGAGCAGTTCTTC | CASSVSGSGANEQFF
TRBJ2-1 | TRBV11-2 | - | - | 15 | TGTGCCAGCAGCTTACAAGGGTATACCTGGAATGAGCAGTTCTTC | CASSLQGYTWNEQFF
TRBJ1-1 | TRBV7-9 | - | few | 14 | TGTGCCAGCAGCTTCTGGGCTACTAACACTGAAGCTTTCTTT | CASSFWATNTEAFF
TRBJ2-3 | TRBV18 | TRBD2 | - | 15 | TGTGCCAGCTCACCACGACGGGAGGGCACAGATACGCAGTATTTT | CASSPRREGTDTQYF
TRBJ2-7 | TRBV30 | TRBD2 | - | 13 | TGTGCCAGGGAGGGGTCGAGCTCCTACGAGCAGTACTTC | CAREGSSSYEQYF
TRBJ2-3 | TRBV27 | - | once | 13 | TGTGCCAGCAGTTTATTCTTCACAGATACGCAGTATTTT | CASSLFFTDTQYF
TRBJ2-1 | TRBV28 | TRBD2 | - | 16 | TGTGCCAGCAGTTTAATGGGACTAGCGCCCACCGATGAGCAGTTCTTC | CASSLMGLAPTDEQFF
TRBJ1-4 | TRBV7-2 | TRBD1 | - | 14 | TGTGCCAGCAGCGGGGACAGGGAGAATGAAAAACTGTTTTTT | CASSGDRENEKLFF
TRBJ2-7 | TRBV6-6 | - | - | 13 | TGTGCCAGCAGTTACTCTTTAGGTGGGGGTTTGGACTTC | CASSYSLGGGLDF
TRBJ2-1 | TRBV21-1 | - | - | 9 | TGTGCCAGCCCTACCGAGCAGTTCTTC | CASPTEQFF
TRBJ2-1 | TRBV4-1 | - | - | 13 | TGCGCCAGCAGCCAGAGCTCCTACAATGAGCAGTTCTTC | CASSQSSYNEQFF
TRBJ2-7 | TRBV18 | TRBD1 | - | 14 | TGTGCCAGCTCACCACCGGACAGGGAGTACGAGCAGTACTTC | CASSPPDREYEQYF
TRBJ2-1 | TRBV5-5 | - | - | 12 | TGTGCCAGCAGCTTGATTGGGAATGAGCAGTTCTTC | CASSLIGNEQFF
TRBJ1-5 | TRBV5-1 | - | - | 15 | TGCGCCAGCAGCTTGGGGGAGGGTAGGTATCAGCCCCAGCATTTT | CASSLGEGRYQPQHF
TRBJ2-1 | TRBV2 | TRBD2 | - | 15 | TGTGCCAGCCTCCCGACTAGCGCCTCGTCCAATGAGCAGTTCTTC | CASLPTSASSNEQFF
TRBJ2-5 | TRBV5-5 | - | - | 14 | TGTGCCAGCAGCCGAGCACGGATTCAAGAGACCCAGTACTTC | CASSRARIQETQYF
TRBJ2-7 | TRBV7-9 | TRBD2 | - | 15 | TGTGCCAGCAAGTCTGGTCCTAGCGGGTCCCACGAGCAGTACTTC | CASKSGPSGSHEQYF
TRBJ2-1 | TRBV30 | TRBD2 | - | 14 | TGTGCCTGGAGCGGGGGGAGCTCCTACAATGAGCAGTTCTTC | CAWSGGSSYNEQFF
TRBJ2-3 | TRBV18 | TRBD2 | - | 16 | TGTGCCAGCTCACCACCCCGGGAGGGCCCTAGGGATACGCAGTATTTT | CASSPPREGPRDTQYF
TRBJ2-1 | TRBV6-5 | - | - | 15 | TGTGCCAGCAGTCCGGACTCTGTCTCCTACAATGAGCAGTTCTTC | CASSPDSVSYNEQFF
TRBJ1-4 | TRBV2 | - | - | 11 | TGTGCCACCTTAGACTGGAATAAACTGTTTTTT | CATLDWNKLFF
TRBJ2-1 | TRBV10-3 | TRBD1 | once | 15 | TGTGCCATCAGTTATCGGGACAGGGGAGTTCCTGAGCAGTTCTTC | CAISYRDRGVPEQFF
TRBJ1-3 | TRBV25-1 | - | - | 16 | TGTGCCAGCAGTGAATACCCGAAAGCCTCTGGAAACACCATATATTTT | CASSEYPKASGNTIYF
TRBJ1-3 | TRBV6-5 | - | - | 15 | TGTGCCAGCTCCGACGATGGGGCTTATGGAAACACCATATATTTT | CASSDDGAYGNTIYF